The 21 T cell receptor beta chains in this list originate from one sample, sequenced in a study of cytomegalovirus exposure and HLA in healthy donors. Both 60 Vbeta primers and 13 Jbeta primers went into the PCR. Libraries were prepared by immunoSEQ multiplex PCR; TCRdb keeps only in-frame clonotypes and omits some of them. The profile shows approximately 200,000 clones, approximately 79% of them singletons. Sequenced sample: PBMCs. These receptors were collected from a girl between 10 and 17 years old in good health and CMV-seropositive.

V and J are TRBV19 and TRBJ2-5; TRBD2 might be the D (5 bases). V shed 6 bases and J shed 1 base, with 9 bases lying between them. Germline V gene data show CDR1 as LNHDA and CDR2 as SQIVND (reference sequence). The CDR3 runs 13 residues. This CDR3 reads CASRVSAQETQYF. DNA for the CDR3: TGTGCCAGTAGAGTTAGCGCCCAAGAGACCCAGTACTTC.

CDR3 DNA sequence: TGTGCCAGCAGTTACTCGACGTCAGGTGAGCCCTACGAGCAGTACTTC. Protein sequence: CASSYSTSGEPYEQYF. V is TRBV6-5 and J is TRBJ2-7, with D unresolved. Trimming pared 0 bases from V and 2 bases from J, leaving 14 bases between. Germline CDR1 and CDR2: MNHEY and SVGAGI. This CDR3 is built from 16 residues.

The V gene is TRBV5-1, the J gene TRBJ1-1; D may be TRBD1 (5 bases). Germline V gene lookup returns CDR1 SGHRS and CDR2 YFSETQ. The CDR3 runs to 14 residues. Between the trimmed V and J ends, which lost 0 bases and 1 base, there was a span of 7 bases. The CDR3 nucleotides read TGCGCCAGCAGCTTGGGGGGCCCGAACACTGAAGCTTTCTTT. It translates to CASSLGGPNTEAFF.

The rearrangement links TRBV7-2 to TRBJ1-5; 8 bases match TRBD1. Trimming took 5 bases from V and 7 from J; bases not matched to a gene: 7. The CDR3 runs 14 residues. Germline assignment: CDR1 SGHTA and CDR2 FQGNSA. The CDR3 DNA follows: TGTGCCAGCAGCCCGACAGGGGATAGGCAGCCCCAGCATTTT. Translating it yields CASSPTGDRQPQHF.

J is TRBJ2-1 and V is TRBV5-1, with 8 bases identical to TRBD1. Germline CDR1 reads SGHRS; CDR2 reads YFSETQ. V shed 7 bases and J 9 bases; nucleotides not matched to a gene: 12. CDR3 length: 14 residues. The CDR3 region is CASGPGGVWSEQFF. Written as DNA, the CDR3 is TGCGCCAGCGGTCCAGGGGGCGTATGGAGTGAGCAGTTCTTC.

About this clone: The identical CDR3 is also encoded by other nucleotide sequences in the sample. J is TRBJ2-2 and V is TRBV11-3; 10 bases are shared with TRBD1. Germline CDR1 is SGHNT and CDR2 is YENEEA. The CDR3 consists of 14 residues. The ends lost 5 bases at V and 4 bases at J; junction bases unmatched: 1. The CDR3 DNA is TGTGCCAGCAGCCGGGACAGGGGCACCGGGGAGCTGTTTTTT. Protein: CASSRDRGTGELFF.

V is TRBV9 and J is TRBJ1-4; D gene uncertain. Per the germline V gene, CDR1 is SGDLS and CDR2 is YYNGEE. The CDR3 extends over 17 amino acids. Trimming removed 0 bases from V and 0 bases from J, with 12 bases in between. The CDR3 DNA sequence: TGTGCCAGCAGCGTAGGTGCCTCAGTCGCAACTAATGAAAAACTGTTTTTT. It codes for CASSVGASVATNEKLFF.

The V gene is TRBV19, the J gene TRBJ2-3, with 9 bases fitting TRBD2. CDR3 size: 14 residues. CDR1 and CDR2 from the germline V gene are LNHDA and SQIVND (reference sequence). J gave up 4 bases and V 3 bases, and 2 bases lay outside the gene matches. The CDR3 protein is CASSIGGGADTQYF. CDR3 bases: TGTGCCAGTAGTATTGGCGGGGGGGCAGATACGCAGTATTTT.

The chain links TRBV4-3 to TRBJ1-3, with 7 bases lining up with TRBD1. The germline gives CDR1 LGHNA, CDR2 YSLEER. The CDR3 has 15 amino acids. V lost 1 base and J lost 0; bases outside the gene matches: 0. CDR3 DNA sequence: TGCGCCAGCAGCCAAGGGACAGGCTCTGGAAACACCATATATTTT. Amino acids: CASSQGTGSGNTIYF.

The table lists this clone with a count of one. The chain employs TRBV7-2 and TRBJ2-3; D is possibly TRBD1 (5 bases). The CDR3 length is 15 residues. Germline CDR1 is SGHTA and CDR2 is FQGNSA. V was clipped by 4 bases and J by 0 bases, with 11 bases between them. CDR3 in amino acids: CASSYRTSSTDTQYF. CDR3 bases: TGTGCCAGCAGCTATCGGACATCTAGCACAGATACGCAGTATTTT.

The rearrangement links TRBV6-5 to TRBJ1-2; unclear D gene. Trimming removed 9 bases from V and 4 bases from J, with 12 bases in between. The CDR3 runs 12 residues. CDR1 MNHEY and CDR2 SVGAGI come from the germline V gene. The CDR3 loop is CASWGGFYGYTF. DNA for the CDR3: TGTGCCAGTTGGGGAGGCTTCTATGGCTACACCTTC.

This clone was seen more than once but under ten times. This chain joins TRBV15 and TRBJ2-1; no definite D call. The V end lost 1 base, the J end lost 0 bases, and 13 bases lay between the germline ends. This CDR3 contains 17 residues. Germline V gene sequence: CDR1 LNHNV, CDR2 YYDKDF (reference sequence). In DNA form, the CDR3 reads TGTGCCACCAGCAGAGGAATGTCAGGAAGCTCCTACAATGAGCAGTTCTTC. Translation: CATSRGMSGSSYNEQFF.

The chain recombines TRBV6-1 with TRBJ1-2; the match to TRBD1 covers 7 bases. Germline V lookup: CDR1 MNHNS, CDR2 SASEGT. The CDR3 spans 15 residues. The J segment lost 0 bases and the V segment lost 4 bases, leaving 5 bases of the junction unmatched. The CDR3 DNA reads TGTGCCAGCAGTGTACAGGGGATGTCTAACTATGGCTACACCTTC. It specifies CASSVQGMSNYGYTF.

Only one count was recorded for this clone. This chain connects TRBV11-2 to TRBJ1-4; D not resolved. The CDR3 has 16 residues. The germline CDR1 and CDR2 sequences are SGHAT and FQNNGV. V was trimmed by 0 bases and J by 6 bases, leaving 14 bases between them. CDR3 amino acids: CASSLEISGSYEKLFF. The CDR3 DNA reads TGTGCCAGCAGCTTAGAAATCTCGGGTTCCTATGAAAAACTGTTTTTT.

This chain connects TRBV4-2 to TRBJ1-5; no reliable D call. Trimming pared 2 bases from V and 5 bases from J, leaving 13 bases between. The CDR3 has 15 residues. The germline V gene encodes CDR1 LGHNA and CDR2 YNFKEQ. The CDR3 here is CASSQSGESYQPQHF. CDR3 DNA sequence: TGTGCCAGCAGCCAATCTGGGGAGTCGTATCAGCCCCAGCATTTT.

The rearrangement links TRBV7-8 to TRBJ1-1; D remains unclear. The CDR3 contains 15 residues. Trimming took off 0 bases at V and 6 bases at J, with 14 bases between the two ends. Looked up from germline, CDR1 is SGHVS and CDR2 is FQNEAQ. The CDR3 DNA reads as TGTGCCAGCAGCTTAGCCGCCGGCAGGAGGGCTGAAGCTTTCTTT. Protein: CASSLAAGRRAEAFF.

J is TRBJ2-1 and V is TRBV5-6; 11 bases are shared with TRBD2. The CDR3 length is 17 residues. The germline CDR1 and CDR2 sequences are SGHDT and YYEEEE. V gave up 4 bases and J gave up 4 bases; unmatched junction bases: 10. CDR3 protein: CASSPISGGARYNEQFF. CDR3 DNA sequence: TGTGCCAGCAGCCCAATTAGCGGGGGGGCCCGATACAATGAGCAGTTCTTC.

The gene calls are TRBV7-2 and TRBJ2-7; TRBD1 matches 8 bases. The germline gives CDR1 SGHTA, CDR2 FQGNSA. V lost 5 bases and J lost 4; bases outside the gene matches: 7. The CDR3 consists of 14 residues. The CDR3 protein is CASSPGQGGYEQYF. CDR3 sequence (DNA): TGTGCCAGCAGCCCCGGACAGGGTGGGTACGAGCAGTACTTC.

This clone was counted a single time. CDR3 bases: TGTGCCAGCAGCCAAGCGGAGGGGGCCACATACGAGCAGTACTTC. It translates to CASSQAEGATYEQYF. V usage is TRBV4-2 and J usage is TRBJ2-7; possibly TRBD1 for D (7 bases). The germline gives CDR1 LGHNA, CDR2 YNFKEQ. This CDR3 has 15 residues. Between the trimmed V and J ends, which lost 1 base and 4 bases, there was a span of 14 bases.

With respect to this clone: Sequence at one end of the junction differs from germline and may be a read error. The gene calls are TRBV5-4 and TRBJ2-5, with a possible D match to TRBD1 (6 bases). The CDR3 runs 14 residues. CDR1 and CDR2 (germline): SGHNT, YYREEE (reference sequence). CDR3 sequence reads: CASSLDGGAEIQYF. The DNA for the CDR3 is TGTGCCAGCAGCTTGGATGGGGGCGCAGAGATCCAGTACTTC.

The CDR3 region is CASRRYKEGTDTQYF. The CDR3 DNA reads TGCGCCAGCAGGCGGTACAAAGAGGGCACAGATACGCAGTATTTT. J is TRBJ2-3 and V is TRBV5-1; the D is unclear. Germline V gene data show CDR1 as SGHRS and CDR2 as YFSETQ. V lost 5 bases to trimming and J lost 1 base, with 14 bases between them. The CDR3 sequence is 15 residues long.